These 7 T cell receptor beta chains originate from one sample sequenced in a study of blood T cell repertoires in COVID-19 (dated by TCRdb to 2020 to 2021). Libraries were made using the immunoSEQ multiplex PCR assay. TCRdb re-hosts the immuneACCESS table, in-frame sequences only. Its copies lack some clones; in the studies checked, an unresolved V gene accounts for under half of them, and the cause for the rest is not known. Here the sample has 200,000 to 250,000 clones; approximately 77% occur a single time. The leading ten clones occupy approximately 3.8% of the sample. The sequenced sample consisted of peripheral blood. The origin of the receptors is a woman over 75 with acute or convalescent COVID-19.

This chain connects TRBV3-1 (or the pseudogene TRBV3-2) to TRBJ2-3; D unresolved. CDR1 and CDR2 from the germline V gene are LGHDT and YNNKEL (reference sequence). This CDR3 comprises 14 residues. Trimming cost V 3 bases and J 2 bases, with 9 bases left between them. This CDR3 reads CASSHLDSTDTQYF. CDR3 nucleotides: TGTGCCAGCAGCCATCTCGACTCCACAGATACGCAGTATTTT.

This chain links TRBV7-2 with TRBJ2-1; tentatively, D is TRBD2 (5 bases). Germline loops: CDR1 SGHTA, CDR2 FQGNSA. Trimming took off 4 bases at V and 5 bases at J, with 12 bases between the two ends. The CDR3 has 14 residues. This chain's CDR3 is CASSSRMTNNEQFF. The CDR3 DNA follows: TGTGCCAGCAGCTCGCGGATGACTAACAATGAGCAGTTCTTC.

The gene calls are TRBV5-6 and TRBJ2-3, with D tentatively TRBD1 (7 bases). The germline V gene has CDR1 SGHDT and CDR2 YYEEEE. V lost 1 base and J lost 0, with 9 bases in between. The CDR3 consists of 15 residues. The CDR3 loop reads CASSLQGGSTDTQYF. CDR3 sequence (DNA): TGTGCCAGCAGCTTGCAGGGGGGTAGCACAGATACGCAGTATTTT.

The chain links TRBV11-2 to TRBJ2-3; D call uncertain. The CDR3 is 13 amino acids. Deletions cut 1 base from V and 1 base from J, with 3 bases between. CDR1 is SGHAT and CDR2 is FQNNGV in the germline V gene. The CDR3 nucleotides read TGTGCCAGCAGCTTAGCTGGCACAGATACGCAGTATTTT. Translating it yields CASSLAGTDTQYF.

The rearrangement uses TRBV12-5 and TRBJ2-1; the D gene is possibly TRBD2 (5 bases). Trimming stripped 5 bases from V and 8 bases from J, with 7 bases between. This CDR3 contains 11 residues. Per the germline V gene, CDR1 is LGHNT and CDR2 is FRNRAP. The CDR3 DNA reads as TGTGCTAGTGGTGCCGGGGATGAGCAGTTCTTC. It codes for CASGAGDEQFF.

In its sample, this clone was seen once. The sample carries other DNA sequences with the same CDR3. V and J are TRBV20-1 and TRBJ1-1; no clear D gene. The CDR3 totals 11 residues. V shed 5 bases and J shed 2 bases, with 6 bases lying between them. Germline lookup yields CDR1 DFQATT and CDR2 SNEGSKA (reference sequence). The CDR3 here is CSAPGNTEAFF. CDR3 coding DNA: TGCAGTGCTCCGGGAAACACTGAAGCTTTCTTT.

Of note for this clone: Other DNA sequences within the sample encode an identical CDR3. This rearrangement joins TRBV6-5 to TRBJ1-4; D might be TRBD1 (6 bases). In germline, CDR1 is MNHEY, CDR2 SVGAGI. This CDR3 contains 14 residues. V was clipped by 2 bases and J by 7 bases, with 11 bases between them. The CDR3 sequence: CASSYRGAGEKLFF. The CDR3 DNA is TGTGCCAGCAGTTACCGGGGGGCAGGTGAAAAACTGTTTTTT.